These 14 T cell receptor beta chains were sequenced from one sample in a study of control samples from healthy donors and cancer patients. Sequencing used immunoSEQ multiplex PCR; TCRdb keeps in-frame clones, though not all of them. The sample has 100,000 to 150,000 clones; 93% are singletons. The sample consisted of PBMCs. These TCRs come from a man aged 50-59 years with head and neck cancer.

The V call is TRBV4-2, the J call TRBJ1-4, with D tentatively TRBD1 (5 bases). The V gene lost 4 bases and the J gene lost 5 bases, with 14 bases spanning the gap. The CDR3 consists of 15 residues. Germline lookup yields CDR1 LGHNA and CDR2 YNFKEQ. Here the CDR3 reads CASSRDLEGNEKLFF. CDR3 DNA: TGTGCCAGCAGCCGGGACTTGGAGGGGAATGAAAAACTGTTTTTT.

This CDR3 reads CASSLAGANGYTF. The CDR3 DNA reads as TGTGCCAGCAGCTTAGCGGGGGCAAATGGCTACACCTTC. The gene calls are TRBV7-9 and TRBJ1-2, with D maybe TRBD1 (6 bases). V lost 0 bases to trimming and J lost 6 bases, with 8 bases between them. This CDR3 contains 13 residues. Germline V gene sequence: CDR1 SEHNR, CDR2 FQNEAQ (reference sequence).

CDR3 nucleotide sequence: TGTGCCAGCAGGTCGCTAGCGGGGGGCCGGATGAGCACAGATACGCAGTATTTT. Translating it yields CASRSLAGGRMSTDTQYF. The V and J genes are TRBV7-6 and TRBJ2-3, with TRBD2 matching over 11 bases. The CDR3 has 18 residues. Germline V gene data show CDR1 as SGHVS and CDR2 as FNYEAQ. V dropped 6 bases and J dropped 0; count of bases not matched to a gene: 11.

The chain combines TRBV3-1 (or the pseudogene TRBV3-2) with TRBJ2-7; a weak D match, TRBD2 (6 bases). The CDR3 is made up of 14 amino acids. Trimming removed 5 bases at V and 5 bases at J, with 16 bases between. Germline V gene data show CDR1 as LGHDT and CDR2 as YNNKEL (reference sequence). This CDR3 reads CASSVSGGTDEQYF. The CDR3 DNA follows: TGTGCCAGCAGCGTCTCCGGGGGAACGGACGAGCAGTACTTC.

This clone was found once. The CDR3 DNA reads TGTGCCACCAGCAGAACCGGGACAGTCCAAGAGACCCAGTACTTC. This encodes CATSRTGTVQETQYF. The gene calls are TRBV15 and TRBJ2-5, with TRBD1 identical over 7 bases. The CDR3 runs 15 residues. Germline V lookup: CDR1 LNHNV, CDR2 YYDKDF (reference sequence). J gave up 1 base and V 2 bases, and 4 bases lay outside the gene matches.

This chain's CDR3 is CAISESVVRNQPQHF. The CDR3 DNA is TGTGCCATCAGTGAGTCGGTGGTGCGCAATCAGCCCCAGCATTTT. The chain has TRBV10-3 and TRBJ1-5; D gene uncertain. This CDR3 has 15 amino acids. V shed 0 bases and J shed 2 bases, with 8 bases lying between them. Germline CDR1 and CDR2: ENHRY and SYGVKD.

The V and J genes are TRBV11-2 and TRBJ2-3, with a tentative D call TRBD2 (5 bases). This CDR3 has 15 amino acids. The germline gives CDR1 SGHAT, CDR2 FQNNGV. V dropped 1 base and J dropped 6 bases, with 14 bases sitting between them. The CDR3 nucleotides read TGTGCCAGCAGCTTAGGATCGGGGTCCGGGGATACGCAGTATTTT. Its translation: CASSLGSGSGDTQYF.

CDR3 sequence: CATSDTGEGTDTQYF. In DNA, the CDR3 is TGTGCCACCAGTGATACAGGGGAAGGCACAGATACGCAGTATTTT. The chain combines TRBV24-1 with TRBJ2-3; 7 nucleotides line up with TRBD1. The CDR3 is 15 amino acids. Germline values: CDR1 KGHDR, CDR2 SFDVKD. V lost 3 bases and J lost 1; bases outside the gene matches: 3.

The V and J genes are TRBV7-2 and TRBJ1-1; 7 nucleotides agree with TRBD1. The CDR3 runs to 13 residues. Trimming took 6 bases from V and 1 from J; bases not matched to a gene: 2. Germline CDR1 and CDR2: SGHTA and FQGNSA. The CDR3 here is CASSWDRNTEAFF. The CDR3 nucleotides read TGTGCCAGCAGTTGGGACAGGAACACTGAAGCTTTCTTT.

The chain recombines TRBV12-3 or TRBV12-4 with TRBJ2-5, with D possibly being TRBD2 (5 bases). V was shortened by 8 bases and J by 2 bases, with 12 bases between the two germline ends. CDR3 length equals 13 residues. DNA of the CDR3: TGTGCCAGCTTACAAACTAGTCAAGAGACCCAGTACTTC. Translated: CASLQTSQETQYF.

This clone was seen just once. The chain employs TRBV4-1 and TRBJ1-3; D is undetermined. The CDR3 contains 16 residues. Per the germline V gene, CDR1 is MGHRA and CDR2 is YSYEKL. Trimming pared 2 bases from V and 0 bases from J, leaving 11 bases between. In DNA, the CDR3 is TGCGCCAGCAGCCAACATGCGGGTTTCTCTGGAAACACCATATATTTT. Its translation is CASSQHAGFSGNTIYF.

The DNA for the CDR3 is TGTGCCAGCAGCTCAGGGGGGGGAAACACAGATACGCAGTATTTT. Translation gives CASSSGGGNTDTQYF. The chain couples TRBV21-1 to TRBJ2-3. TRBV21-1 is labeled a pseudogene. The CDR3 sequence is 15 residues long.

The CDR3 DNA is TGTGCCAGCAGCTTAGTTGGAAACTCTGGAAACACCATATATTTT. This sequence encodes CASSLVGNSGNTIYF. The chain is built from TRBV11-2 and TRBJ1-3; the D is unclear. Germline V gene sequence: CDR1 SGHAT, CDR2 FQNNGV. V dropped 1 base and J dropped 0 bases, with 7 bases sitting between them. This CDR3 region has 15 residues.

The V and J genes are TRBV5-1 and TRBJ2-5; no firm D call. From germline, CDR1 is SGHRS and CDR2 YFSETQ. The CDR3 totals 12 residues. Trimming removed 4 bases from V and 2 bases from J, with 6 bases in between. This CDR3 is CASSQEQETQYF. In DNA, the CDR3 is TGCGCCAGCAGCCAGGAACAAGAGACCCAGTACTTC.